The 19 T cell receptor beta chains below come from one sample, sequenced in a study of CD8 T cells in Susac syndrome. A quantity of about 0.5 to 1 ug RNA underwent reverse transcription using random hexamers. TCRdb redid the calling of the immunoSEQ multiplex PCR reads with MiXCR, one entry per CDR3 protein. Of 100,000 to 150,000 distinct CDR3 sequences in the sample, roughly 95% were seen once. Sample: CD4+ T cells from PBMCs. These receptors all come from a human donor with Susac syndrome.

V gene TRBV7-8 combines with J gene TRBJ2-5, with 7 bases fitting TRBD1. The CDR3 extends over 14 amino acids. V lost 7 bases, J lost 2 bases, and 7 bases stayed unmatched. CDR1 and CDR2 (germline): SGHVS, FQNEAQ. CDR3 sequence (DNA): TGTGCCAGCACCACGGGACAGTTTCAAGAGACCCAGTACTTC. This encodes CASTTGQFQETQYF.

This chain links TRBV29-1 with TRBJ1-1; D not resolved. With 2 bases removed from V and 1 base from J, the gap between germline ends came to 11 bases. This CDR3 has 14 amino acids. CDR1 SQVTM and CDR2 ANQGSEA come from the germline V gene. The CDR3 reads CSVEYGRPNTEAFF. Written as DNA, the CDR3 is TGCAGCGTTGAATACGGACGTCCGAACACTGAAGCTTTCTTT.

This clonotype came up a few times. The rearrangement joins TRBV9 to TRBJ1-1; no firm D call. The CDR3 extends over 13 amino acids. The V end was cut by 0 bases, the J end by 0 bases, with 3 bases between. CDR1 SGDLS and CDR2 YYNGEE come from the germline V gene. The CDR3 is CASSVAVNTEAFF. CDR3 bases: TGTGCCAGCAGCGTAGCCGTGAACACTGAAGCTTTCTTT.

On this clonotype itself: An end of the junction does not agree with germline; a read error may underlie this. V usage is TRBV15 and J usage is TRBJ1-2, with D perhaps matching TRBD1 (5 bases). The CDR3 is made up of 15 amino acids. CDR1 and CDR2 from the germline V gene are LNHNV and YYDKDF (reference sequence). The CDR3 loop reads CATSRDVGDNYGYTF. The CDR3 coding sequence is TGTGCCACCAGCCGAGATGTGGGGGATAACTATGGCTACACCTTC.

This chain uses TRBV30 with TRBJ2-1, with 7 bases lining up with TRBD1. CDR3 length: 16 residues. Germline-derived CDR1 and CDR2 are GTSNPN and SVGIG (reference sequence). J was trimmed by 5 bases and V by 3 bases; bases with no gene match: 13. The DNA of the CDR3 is TGTGCCTGGAGCGGACGCTTCGGGACAGCCAACAATGAGCAGTTCTTC. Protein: CAWSGRFGTANNEQFF.

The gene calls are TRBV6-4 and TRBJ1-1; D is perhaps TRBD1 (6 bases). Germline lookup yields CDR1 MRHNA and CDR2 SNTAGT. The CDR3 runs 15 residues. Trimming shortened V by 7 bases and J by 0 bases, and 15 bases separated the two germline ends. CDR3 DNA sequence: TGTGCCAGCAAGGACGAGGACAGCCTGAACACTGAAGCTTTCTTT. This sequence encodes CASKDEDSLNTEAFF.

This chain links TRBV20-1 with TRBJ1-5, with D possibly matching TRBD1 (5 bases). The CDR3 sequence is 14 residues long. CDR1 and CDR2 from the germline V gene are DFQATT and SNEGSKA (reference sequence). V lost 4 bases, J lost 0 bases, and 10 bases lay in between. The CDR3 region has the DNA TGCAGTGCTACTCCGGGACCTAGCAATCAGCCCCAGCATTTT. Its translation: CSATPGPSNQPQHF.

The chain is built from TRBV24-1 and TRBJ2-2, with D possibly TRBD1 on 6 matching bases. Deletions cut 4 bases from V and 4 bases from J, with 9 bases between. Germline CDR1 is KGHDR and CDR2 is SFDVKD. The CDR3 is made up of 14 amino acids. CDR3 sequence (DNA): TGTGCCACCAGTGACCCCAGGGGCACCGGGGAGCTGTTTTTT. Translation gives CATSDPRGTGELFF.

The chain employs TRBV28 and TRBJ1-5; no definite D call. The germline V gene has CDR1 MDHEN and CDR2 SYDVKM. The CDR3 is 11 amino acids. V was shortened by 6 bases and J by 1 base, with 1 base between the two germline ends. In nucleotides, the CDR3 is TGTGCCAGCAGAAGCAATCAGCCCCAGCATTTT. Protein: CASRSNQPQHF.

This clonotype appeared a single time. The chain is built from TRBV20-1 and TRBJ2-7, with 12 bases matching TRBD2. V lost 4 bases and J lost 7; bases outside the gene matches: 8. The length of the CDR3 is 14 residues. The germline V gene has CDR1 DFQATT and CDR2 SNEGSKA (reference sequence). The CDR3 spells CSATGTSGPREQYF. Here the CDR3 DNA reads TGCAGTGCTACGGGGACTAGCGGGCCTCGGGAGCAGTACTTC.

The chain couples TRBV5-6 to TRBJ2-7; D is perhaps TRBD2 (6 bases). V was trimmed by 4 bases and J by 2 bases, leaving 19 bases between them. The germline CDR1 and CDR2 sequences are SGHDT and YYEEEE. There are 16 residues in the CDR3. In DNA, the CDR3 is TGTGCCAGCAGCACCTTCAGACTAGATTCCACCTACGAGCAGTACTTC. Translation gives CASSTFRLDSTYEQYF.

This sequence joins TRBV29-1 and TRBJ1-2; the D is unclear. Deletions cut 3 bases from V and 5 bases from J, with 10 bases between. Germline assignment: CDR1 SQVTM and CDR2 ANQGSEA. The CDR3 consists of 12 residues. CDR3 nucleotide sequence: TGCAGCGTTGAGGGCACTTGGTATGGCTACACCTTC. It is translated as CSVEGTWYGYTF.

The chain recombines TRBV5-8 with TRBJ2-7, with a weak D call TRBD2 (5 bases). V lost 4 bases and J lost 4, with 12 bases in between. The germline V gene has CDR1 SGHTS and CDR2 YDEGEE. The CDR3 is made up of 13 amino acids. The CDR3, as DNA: TGTGCCAGCAGCGTCAGCGGCCAGTACGAGCAGTACTTC. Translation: CASSVSGQYEQYF.

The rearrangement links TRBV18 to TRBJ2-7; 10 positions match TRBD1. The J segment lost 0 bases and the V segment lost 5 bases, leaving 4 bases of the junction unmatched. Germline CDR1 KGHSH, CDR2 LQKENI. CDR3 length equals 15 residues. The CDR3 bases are TGTGCCAGCTCAGGGACAGGGGAGAGCTCCTACGAGCAGTACTTC. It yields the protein CASSGTGESSYEQYF. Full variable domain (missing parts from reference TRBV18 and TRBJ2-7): NAGVMQNPRHLVRRRGQEARLRCSPMKGHSHVYWYRQLPEEGLKFMVYLQKENIIDESGMPKERFSAEFPKEGPSILRIQQVVRGDSAAYFCASSGTGESSYEQYFGPGTRLTVT.

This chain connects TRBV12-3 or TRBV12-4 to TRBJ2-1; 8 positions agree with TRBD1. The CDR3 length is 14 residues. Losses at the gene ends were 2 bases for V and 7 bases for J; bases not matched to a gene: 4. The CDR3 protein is CASSLMGQANEQFF. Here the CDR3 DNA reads TGTGCCAGCAGTTTAATGGGACAGGCAAATGAGCAGTTCTTC.

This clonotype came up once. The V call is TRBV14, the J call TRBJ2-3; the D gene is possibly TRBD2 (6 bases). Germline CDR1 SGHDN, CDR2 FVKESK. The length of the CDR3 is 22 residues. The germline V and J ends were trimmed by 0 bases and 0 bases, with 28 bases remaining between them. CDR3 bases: TGTGCCAGCAGCCAAGATCGATTTCTGGATTTCGGGTTTAGCGGAAGCACAGATACGCAGTATTTT. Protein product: CASSQDRFLDFGFSGSTDTQYF.

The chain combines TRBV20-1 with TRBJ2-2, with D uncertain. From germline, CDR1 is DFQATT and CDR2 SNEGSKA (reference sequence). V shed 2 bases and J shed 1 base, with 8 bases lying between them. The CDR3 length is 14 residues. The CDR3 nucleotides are TGCAGTGCTAGATGGCAGGTGAACACCGGGGAGCTGTTTTTT. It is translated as CSARWQVNTGELFF.

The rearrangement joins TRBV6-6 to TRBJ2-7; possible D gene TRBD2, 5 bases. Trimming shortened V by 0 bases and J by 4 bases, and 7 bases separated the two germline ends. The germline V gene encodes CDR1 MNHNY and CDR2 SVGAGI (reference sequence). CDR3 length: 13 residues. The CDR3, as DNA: TGTGCCAGCAGTTACTCGACTATTTACGAGCAGTACTTC. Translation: CASSYSTIYEQYF.

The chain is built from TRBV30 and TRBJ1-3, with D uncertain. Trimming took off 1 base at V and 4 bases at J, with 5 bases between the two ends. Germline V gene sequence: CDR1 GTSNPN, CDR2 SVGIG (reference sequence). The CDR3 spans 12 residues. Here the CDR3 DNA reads TGTGCCTGGAGTGCGGTGGGAAACACCATATATTTT. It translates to CAWSAVGNTIYF.